This T cell receptor (beta chain) was profiled in a study of cytomegalovirus exposure and HLA in healthy donors. CDR3 length: 16 amino acids. Germline V lookup: CDR1 MNHEY, CDR2 SVGAGI. Germline trimming cut 2 bases from V and 2 bases from J; bases unmatched to any gene: 3. Every donor was a healthy person donating bone marrow. Donors counted as nominally healthy when sampled, yet unrecorded immune exposures were likely. General observations from the study: Later work showed greater clonal expansion in HLA-associated TCR beta chains than in equally common others.

Vbeta (60) and Jbeta (13) primers were used in the PCR. Method: immunoSEQ multiplex PCR; TCRdb's copy keeps in-frame clones and lacks some. The sample shows about 75,000 clones, 75% to 85% of them seen only once. Comment on this clone: Its target is unknown.

What was sequenced was PBMCs. The gene calls are TRBV6-5 and TRBJ2-1, with 10 bases aligning to TRBD2. The TCR sequence derives from a man in his 70s in good health and CMV-seropositive. CDR3 amino acids: CASSYASGRPYNEQFF. For the CDR3, the DNA is TGTGCCAGCAGTTACGCTAGCGGGAGACCCTACAATGAGCAGTTCTTC.